This entry features one TCR beta chain sequence. One end of the junction fails to match germline, which may point to a read error. These data belong to a study of T-cell memory formation after mild COVID-19. TCRdb redid the calling of the 5' RACE reads with MiXCR, one entry per CDR3 protein. Seen here are approximately 390,000 distinct CDR3 sequences, about 15% observed once, and the top ten hold 20% to 25%. Material for sequencing was PBMCs or a T cell subset sorted from them (not recorded which). The receptor comes from a man between 18 and 35 years old who had mild COVID-19 (a few samples of this study predate the infection). Cell type and time point are not known.

CDR3 residues: CAGRQIGANSPLHF. CDR3 DNA sequence: TGTGCCGGACGACAGATTGGGGCTAATTCACCCCTACACTTT. The chain combines TRBV2 with TRBJ1-6, with a weak D call TRBD1 (5 bases). The germline V gene has CDR1 SNHLY and CDR2 FYNNEI. CDR3 length: 14 residues.